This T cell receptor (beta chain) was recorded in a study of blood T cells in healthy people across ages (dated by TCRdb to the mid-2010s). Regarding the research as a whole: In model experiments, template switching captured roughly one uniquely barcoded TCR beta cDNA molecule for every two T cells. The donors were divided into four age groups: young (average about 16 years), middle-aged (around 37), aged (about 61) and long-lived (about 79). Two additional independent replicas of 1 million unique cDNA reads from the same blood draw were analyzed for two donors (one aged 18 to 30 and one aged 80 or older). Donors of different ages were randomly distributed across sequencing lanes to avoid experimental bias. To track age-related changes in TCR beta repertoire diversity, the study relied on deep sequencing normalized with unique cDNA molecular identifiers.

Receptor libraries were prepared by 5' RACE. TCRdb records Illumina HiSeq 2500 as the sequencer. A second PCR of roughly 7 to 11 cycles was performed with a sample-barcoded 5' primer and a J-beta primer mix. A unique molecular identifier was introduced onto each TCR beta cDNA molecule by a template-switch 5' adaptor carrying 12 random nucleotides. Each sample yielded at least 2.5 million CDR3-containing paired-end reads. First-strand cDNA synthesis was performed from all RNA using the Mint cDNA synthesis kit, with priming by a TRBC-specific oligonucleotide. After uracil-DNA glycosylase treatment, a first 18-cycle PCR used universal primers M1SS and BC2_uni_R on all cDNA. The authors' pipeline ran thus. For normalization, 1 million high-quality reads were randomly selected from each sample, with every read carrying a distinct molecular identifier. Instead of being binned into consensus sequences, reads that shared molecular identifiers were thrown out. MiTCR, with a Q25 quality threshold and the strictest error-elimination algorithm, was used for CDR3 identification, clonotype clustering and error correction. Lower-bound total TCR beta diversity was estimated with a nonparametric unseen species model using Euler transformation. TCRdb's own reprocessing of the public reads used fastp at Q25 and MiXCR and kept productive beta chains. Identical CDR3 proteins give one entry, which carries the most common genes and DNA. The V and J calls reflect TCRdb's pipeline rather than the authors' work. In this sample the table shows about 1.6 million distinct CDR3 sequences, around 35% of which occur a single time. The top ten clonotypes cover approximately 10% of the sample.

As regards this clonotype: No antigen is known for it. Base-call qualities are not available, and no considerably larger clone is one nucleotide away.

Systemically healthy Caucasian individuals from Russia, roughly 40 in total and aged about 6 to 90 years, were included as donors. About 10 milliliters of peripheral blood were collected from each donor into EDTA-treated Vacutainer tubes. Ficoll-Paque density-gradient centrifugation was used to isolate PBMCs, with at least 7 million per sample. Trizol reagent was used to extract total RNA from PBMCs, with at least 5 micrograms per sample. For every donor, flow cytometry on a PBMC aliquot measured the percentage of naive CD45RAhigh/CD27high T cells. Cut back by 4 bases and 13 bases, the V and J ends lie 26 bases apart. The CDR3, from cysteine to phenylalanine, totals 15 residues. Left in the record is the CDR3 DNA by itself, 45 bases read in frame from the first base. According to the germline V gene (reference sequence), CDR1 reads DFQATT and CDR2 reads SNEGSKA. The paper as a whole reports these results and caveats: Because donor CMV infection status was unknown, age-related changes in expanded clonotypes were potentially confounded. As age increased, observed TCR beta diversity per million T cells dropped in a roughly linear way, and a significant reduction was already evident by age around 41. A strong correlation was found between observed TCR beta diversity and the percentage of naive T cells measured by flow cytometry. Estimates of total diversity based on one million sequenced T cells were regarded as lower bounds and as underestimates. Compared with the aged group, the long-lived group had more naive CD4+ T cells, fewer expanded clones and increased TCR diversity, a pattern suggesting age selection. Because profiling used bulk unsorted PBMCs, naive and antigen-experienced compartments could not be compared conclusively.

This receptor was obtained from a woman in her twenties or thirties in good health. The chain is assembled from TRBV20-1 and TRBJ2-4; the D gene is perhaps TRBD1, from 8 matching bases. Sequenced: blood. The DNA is TGCAGTGCTAATCTGGGAGGGACAGGCTTGGGGGAGCAGTACTTC. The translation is CSANLGGTGLGEQYF.